A selection of T cell receptor beta chains follows, all from one sample in a study of T cells after yellow fever vaccination. TCRdb re-called the 5' RACE reads through MiXCR, storing one row per CDR3 protein. The sample contains around 600,000 distinct CDR3 sequences, 10% to 15% of which appear only once. The input for sequencing was PBMCs, taken on the day of the yellow fever booster vaccination. The receptor set was obtained from a young man who received the YFV17D yellow fever vaccine. The CDR3 runs from the conserved cysteine through the conserved F or W. Clone size, where shown, is once, few, many, or a class for clones that have expanded.

clone_size v_call cdr3_aa
few TRBV6-1 CASKLADSLEQYF
few TRBV28 CASSLDGVALYEQFF
once TRBV18 CASSPRSPLSYEQYF
. TRBV20-1 CSAGDPGQGYEQYF
. TRBV4-1 CASSQQKGQGYNEQFF
. TRBV7-9 CASSPGAGSEQYF
. TRBV3-1 CASSPTSGRVEQYF
. TRBV15 CATSTNRGNQPQHF
. TRBV7-9 CASSPQGQSYEQYF
. TRBV3-1 CASSQVCDVF
few TRBV18 CASSTTRSTNEKLFF
few TRBV4-2 CASSQPLPTSQNYNEQFF
few TRBV18 CASSVAGGGNSPLHF
. TRBV12-3/TRBV12-4 CASSKGTPSYEQYF
. TRBV5-1 CANSSTRSYEQYF
. TRBV18 CASSPVSGGVYEQYF
. TRBV7-8 CASKDRGTTGANVLTF
many TRBV29-1 CSVEEGTTGTEAFF
few TRBV6-2/TRBV6-3 CASSYSTYEQYF
many TRBV7-8 CASSHKTSSTGELFF
. TRBV5-1 CASSQSGTGRGYTF
. TRBV29-1 CSVVALGSYNEQFF
many TRBV18 CASSPTRSGGYNEQFF
. TRBV4-3 CASRAQGSETQYF
. TRBV11-2 CASSSAFWREKVPYEQYF
few TRBV10-3 CAISESPAYEQYF
. TRBV12-3/TRBV12-4 CASRRELSSGNTIYF
few TRBV20-1 CSAKVYAGGRYNEQFF
. TRBV15 CATSRAGGYEQFF
. TRBV28 CASSLSRDRVGNTIYF
few TRBV2 CASSSYRTSGSQETQYF
few TRBV6-1 CASSRTSSGDGGYTF
few TRBV7-2 CASSVGPTYTQYF
few TRBV12-3/TRBV12-4 CASSPGLAVELFF
few TRBV20-1 CSARDLYRGYRETQYF
. TRBV7-2 CASSQDRGFSYEQYF
. TRBV4-1 CASSQAANRDYHNEQFF
few TRBV12-3/TRBV12-4 CASSPLGQRPYGYTF
. TRBV5-1 CASSTTGSYGYTF
. TRBV20-1 CSASKGTALQETQYF
. TRBV7-9 CASSFTGGQEQYF
. TRBV7-2 CASSKEMSIINYGYTF
few TRBV20-1 CSLRGTEQYF
few TRBV7-6 CASSLSKTGYHEKLFF
. TRBV5-1 CASCRDYNTDTQYF
many TRBV7-2 CASSWGGGYEQYF
. TRBV30 CAWSVREAPGYEQYF
few TRBV5-4 CASSLSLQISGANVLTF
few TRBV5-4 CASSLPPGQLLYGYTF